This T cell receptor (beta chain) was obtained from a study of post-analysis software for immune sequencing data. Carried by the TCR beta cDNA libraries were unique molecular identifiers. One entry per CDR3 protein results from TCRdb running MiXCR on the PCR reads. In the table there are fewer than 850,000 distinct CDR3 sequences, roughly 30% of which are singletons. Comments on this clonotype: Its antigen remains unidentified. Compared with germline, one end of the junction differs, possibly owing to a read error.

Points from the study as a whole: When patients were compared with controls, four or five TRBV segments were more frequent, TRBV5-6, TRBV5-1 and TRBV20-1 among them.

The germline V gene has CDR1 SEHNR and CDR2 FQNEAQ (reference sequence). This CDR3 is built from 13 residues. V and J are TRBV7-9 and TRBJ2-3; D is unresolved. Sample: blood. This TCR came from a girl aged 5-17 years with multiple sclerosis. DNA of the CDR3: TGTGCCAGCAGCCCAAGCCCGTCAGCAACGCACTATTTT. It encodes CASSPSPSATHYF. The variable domain in full, with the rest retrieved from reference TRBV7-9 and TRBJ2-3, is DTGVSQNPRHKITKRGQNVTFRCDPISEHNRLYWYRQTLGQGPEFLTYFQNEAQLEKSRLLSDRFSAERPKGSFSTLEIQRTEQGDSAMYLCASSPSPSATHYFGPGTRLTVL.